Below are 22 T cell receptor beta chains sequenced from a single sample in a study of shared clonotypes between healthy human individuals. Naive CD8 cells lacked CD45RO, underwent positive selection for CCR7 and left out terminally differentiated effector memory CD45RA+ cells. The assay was immunoSEQ multiplex PCR, and TCRdb's table has in-frame clones only and misses some. The table has more than 2 million clones, about 94% seen once; the top ten hold roughly 1%. Sequenced sample: naive CD8+ T cells sorted from blood. The receptors were gathered from a man between 18 and 35 years old in good health.

The V gene is TRBV10-1, the J gene TRBJ2-7, with 8 bases matching TRBD1. The germline V gene has CDR1 WNHNN and CDR2 SYGVQD (reference sequence). V shed 4 bases and J 6 bases; nucleotides not matched to a gene: 8. The CDR3 is made up of 14 amino acids. The CDR3 loop is CASSARTGWSEQYF. CDR3 sequence (DNA): TGCGCCAGCAGTGCGAGGACAGGGTGGAGCGAGCAGTACTTC.

The chain joins TRBV19 to TRBJ1-1, with 9 bases that match TRBD1. The CDR3 loop spans 17 amino acids. V was clipped by 0 bases and J by 2 bases; unmatched bases: 7. Germline V gene lookup returns CDR1 LNHDA and CDR2 SQIVND (reference sequence). Here the CDR3 reads CASSIDRTGVSNTEAFF. Written as DNA, the CDR3 is TGTGCCAGTAGTATAGATCGGACAGGGGTCTCTAACACTGAAGCTTTCTTT.

The chain employs TRBV9 and TRBJ2-7, with D possibly being TRBD2 (7 bases). From germline, CDR1 is SGDLS and CDR2 YYNGEE. The CDR3 length is 14 residues. Trimming cost V 4 bases and J 2 bases, with 13 bases left between them. The CDR3 is CASSPGGDTYEQYF. CDR3 DNA: TGTGCCAGCAGCCCTGGGGGGGACACCTACGAGCAGTACTTC.

V and J are TRBV10-2 and TRBJ1-1; TRBD1 matches at 9 bases. The CDR3 is 16 amino acids. V lost 3 bases to trimming and J lost 11 bases; unmatched junction nucleotides: 16. Germline values: CDR1 WSHSY, CDR2 SAAADI. The CDR3 nucleotides are TGCGCCAGCAGTGAAGAAACCCTGGGACAGGGAGGTGAGGCTTTCTTT. It specifies CASSEETLGQGGEAFF.

The chain carries TRBV10-2 and TRBJ2-2, with 10 bases fitting TRBD1. Germline CDR1 WSHSY, CDR2 SAAADI. The CDR3 sequence is 18 residues long. Trimming cost V 4 bases and J 3 bases; bases outside gene matches: 11. The CDR3 reads CASSVLPGQGSYTGELFF. The CDR3 nucleotides read TGCGCCAGCAGTGTACTACCGGGACAGGGGTCCTACACCGGGGAGCTGTTTTTT.

This chain connects TRBV28 to TRBJ1-5, with a possible D match to TRBD1 (5 bases). Per germline, CDR1 MDHEN and CDR2 SYDVKM. Trimming removed 7 bases from V and 7 bases from J, with 14 bases in between. The CDR3 runs to 13 residues. DNA for the CDR3: TGTGCCAGCACCCTCTTGGGGGACCAGCCCCAGCATTTT. Protein product: CASTLLGDQPQHF.

The genes are TRBV4-1 and TRBJ2-5, with unresolved D. From germline, CDR1 is MGHRA and CDR2 YSYEKL. CDR3 length: 13 amino acids. V dropped 0 bases and J dropped 7 bases, with 9 bases sitting between them. In DNA, the CDR3 is TGCGCCAGCAGCCAAGATCCGAGTGTGACCCAGTACTTC. Residues: CASSQDPSVTQYF.

This chain uses TRBV6-5 with TRBJ1-4; D is uncertain. In germline, CDR1 is MNHEY, CDR2 SVGAGI. Trimming removed 2 bases at V and 2 bases at J, with 3 bases between. This CDR3 is built from 13 residues. CDR3 sequence (DNA): TGTGCCAGCAGTTACGAGACTAATGAAAAACTGTTTTTT. As protein: CASSYETNEKLFF.

The chain couples TRBV19 to TRBJ2-7; the match to TRBD1 covers 8 bases. J was trimmed by 1 base and V by 8 bases; bases with no gene match: 4. The CDR3 consists of 13 residues. Germline V gene data show CDR1 as LNHDA and CDR2 as SQIVND (reference sequence). CDR3 amino acids: CASARTGSYEQYF. The CDR3 nucleotides read TGTGCCAGTGCAAGGACAGGGTCCTACGAGCAGTACTTC. Based on the CDR3 plus reference TRBV19 and TRBJ2-7, the full variable domain is DGGITQSPKYLFRKEGQNVTLSCEQNLNHDAMYWYRQDPGQGLRLIYYSQIVNDFQKGDIAEGYSVSREKKESFPLTVTSAQKNPTAFYLCASARTGSYEQYFGPGTRLTVT.

This clone came up once. This chain connects TRBV6-5 to TRBJ2-7; D perhaps matches TRBD1 (5 bases). Trimming removed 2 bases from V and 2 bases from J, with 10 bases in between. The CDR3 runs 14 residues. Germline V CDR1 and CDR2: MNHEY, SVGAGI. The DNA of the CDR3 is TGTGCCAGCAGTTACGGGGCATATACCTACGAGCAGTACTTC. Residues: CASSYGAYTYEQYF.

A note on this clone: The sample holds other DNA sequences that translate to the same CDR3. This rearrangement joins TRBV7-9 to TRBJ2-2; D call uncertain. The germline gives CDR1 SEHNR, CDR2 FQNEAQ (reference sequence). V was shortened by 4 bases and J by 0 bases, with 3 bases between the two germline ends. This CDR3 region has 13 residues. CDR3 region: CASSSANTGELFF. CDR3 sequence (DNA): TGTGCCAGCAGCTCTGCGAACACCGGGGAGCTGTTTTTT. Together with reference TRBV7-9 and TRBJ2-2, the CDR3 gives the full variable domain: DTGVSQNPRHKITKRGQNVTFRCDPISEHNRLYWYRQTLGQGPEFLTYFQNEAQLEKSRLLSDRFSAERPKGSFSTLEIQRTEQGDSAMYLCASSSANTGELFFGEGSRLTVL.

Comment on this clone: This specimen includes other DNA sequences encoding the same CDR3. The rearrangement uses TRBV5-1 and TRBJ1-1; 7 positions agree with TRBD1. CDR1 and CDR2 (germline): SGHRS, YFSETQ. The V and J ends lost 4 bases and 5 bases, in that order; junction bases with no gene match: 5. The CDR3 covers 13 residues. In DNA, the CDR3 is TGCGCCAGCAGCCTTACCAGGGGGACTGAAGCTTTCTTT. Its protein is CASSLTRGTEAFF.

The rearrangement uses TRBV19 and TRBJ2-5, with D perhaps TRBD2 (6 bases). This CDR3 is 13 amino acids long. The V end was cut by 2 bases, the J end by 4 bases, with 8 bases between. In germline, CDR1 is LNHDA, CDR2 SQIVND (reference sequence). The CDR3 DNA is TGTGCCAGTAGTATAATGGGAGGAGAGACCCAGTACTTC. This sequence encodes CASSIMGGETQYF.

The V gene is TRBV18, the J gene TRBJ1-4; a possible D gene is TRBD1 (5 bases). The CDR3 has 15 residues. Trimming removed 3 bases from V and 2 bases from J, with 10 bases in between. CDR1 and CDR2 (germline): KGHSH, LQKENI. The CDR3 loop reads CASSPKGRTNEKLFF. The CDR3 nucleotides are TGTGCCAGCTCACCGAAGGGACGCACTAATGAAAAACTGTTTTTT.

The chain employs TRBV7-2 and TRBJ2-5, with 10 nucleotides matching TRBD1. Germline CDR1 is SGHTA and CDR2 is FQGNSA. V trimming: 2 bases; J trimming: 5 bases; junction bases outside the gene matches: 14. This CDR3 region has 18 residues. The CDR3 loop is CASSLTGTGVYYAETQYF. Here the CDR3 DNA reads TGTGCCAGCAGCTTAACCGGGACAGGGGTTTATTATGCGGAGACCCAGTACTTC.

Written as DNA, the CDR3 is TGTGCCAGCAGCTTAGAATATGGCCGTCCTGATTCACCCCTCCACTTT. Encoded protein: CASSLEYGRPDSPLHF. The chain employs TRBV11-1 and TRBJ1-6; D gene uncertain. The CDR3 covers 16 residues. Trimming took 1 base from V and 8 from J, leaving 15 bases between them. Germline V gene sequence: CDR1 SGHAT, CDR2 FQDESV (reference sequence).

The gene calls are TRBV13 and TRBJ1-2; D is unresolved. This CDR3 has 15 residues. CDR1 and CDR2 (germline): PRHDT, FYEKMQ (reference sequence). Trimming removed 0 bases from V and 0 bases from J, with 8 bases in between. Here the CDR3 DNA reads TGTGCCAGCAGCTTAGGGGACGGCGCTAACTATGGCTACACCTTC. Translating gives CASSLGDGANYGYTF.

The gene calls are TRBV30 and TRBJ2-3; D is undetermined. The CDR3 spans 13 residues. Trimming left V 0 bases short and J 2 bases short, with 6 bases between. Germline V gene data show CDR1 as GTSNPN and CDR2 as SVGIG (reference sequence). The CDR3 DNA follows: TGTGCCTGGAGTGTATTTAACACAGATACGCAGTATTTT. It is translated as CAWSVFNTDTQYF.

The genes are TRBV10-2 and TRBJ1-5, with D unclear. Germline loops: CDR1 WSHSY, CDR2 SAAADI. The V end lost 3 bases, the J end lost 4 bases, and 10 bases lay between the germline ends. The CDR3 has 14 amino acids. The CDR3 DNA reads as TGCGCCAGCAGTGAATTTCACCTAAATCAGCCCCAGCATTTT. Its protein product is CASSEFHLNQPQHF.

The chain combines TRBV4-3 with TRBJ2-2; TRBD1 aligns across 11 bases. Germline values: CDR1 LGHNA, CDR2 YSLEER. J lost 3 bases, V lost 0 bases, and 3 bases had no gene match. CDR3 length equals 17 residues. CDR3 sequence (DNA): TGCGCCAGCAGCCAAGATCGGACAGGGGGCTACACCGGGGAGCTGTTTTTT. Protein sequence: CASSQDRTGGYTGELFF.

This chain connects TRBV27 to TRBJ2-7; TRBD2 matches at 8 bases. The CDR3 is 15 amino acids. The V gene end was trimmed by 3 bases and the J gene end by 4 bases; junction bases not matched to a gene: 8. Per germline, CDR1 MNHEY and CDR2 SMNVEV (reference sequence). CDR3 residues: CASSFMPSGSYEQYF. CDR3 bases: TGTGCCAGCAGTTTTATGCCTAGCGGGTCGTACGAGCAGTACTTC.

Comment on this clone: This sample also contains other DNA sequences that code for the same CDR3. The chain recombines TRBV6-5 with TRBJ2-7; D perhaps matches TRBD1 (5 bases). Germline CDR1 is MNHEY and CDR2 is SVGAGI. The CDR3 sequence is 14 residues long. V was pared by 2 bases and J by 1 base, with 9 bases between. Here the CDR3 DNA reads TGTGCCAGCAGTTACGTCCAGGGTTCCTACGAGCAGTACTTC. Its protein is CASSYVQGSYEQYF.